This TCR beta chain was captured by sequencing in a study of cytomegalovirus exposure and HLA in healthy donors. General study findings and limits: Through in vitro validation, three CMV-associated chains were shown to be specific for CMV antigens.

With 60 Vbeta and 13 Jbeta primers, the PCR was carried out. Authors' data handling: The authors later counted 65 million to 80 million unique TCR beta chains, approximately 10 million of them shared. TCRdb's table, derived via immunoSEQ multiplex PCR, lists solely in-frame clones and lacks some. The DNA was the basis for D and trimming; V, J and clone size are from that table. The table includes 55,000 to 80,000 clones, 65% to 80% detected once. Each donor's status was that of a healthy bone marrow donor. About this clone itself: What it recognizes is unknown.

After removal of 5 bases from V and 2 bases from J, the junction contained 1 base not matched to a gene. From germline, CDR1 is MNHNS and CDR2 SASEGT. CDR3 length: 14 amino acids. The sequence was collected from a woman under 40 in good health and CMV-seronegative. Sequences were obtained from PBMCs. The J gene is TRBJ2-1, the V gene TRBV6-1; 9 bases fit TRBD2. CDR3 region: CASSPSGTYNEQFF. DNA for the CDR3: TGTGCCAGCAGTCCTAGCGGGACCTACAATGAGCAGTTCTTC.